The 15 T cell receptor beta chains below were found in one sample sequenced in a study of cytomegalovirus exposure and HLA in healthy donors. Profiled with immunoSEQ multiplex PCR; TCRdb holds only in-frame clones, not every one. Found here are tens of thousands of clones, around 94% of them singletons; the top ten hold roughly 1.6%. The sample taken for sequencing was PBMCs. The receptors stem from a man younger than 35 in good health and CMV-seropositive.

The chain has TRBV19 and TRBJ2-7; D not resolved. The CDR3 is made up of 13 amino acids. The V gene lost 10 bases and the J gene lost 0 bases, with 13 bases spanning the gap. From germline, CDR1 is LNHDA and CDR2 SQIVND (reference sequence). Here the CDR3 reads CATPEVTSYEQYF. The CDR3 DNA reads TGTGCCACCCCCGAGGTTACCTCCTACGAGCAGTACTTC.

The chain combines TRBV28 with TRBJ1-2, with 8 bases aligning to TRBD1. V dropped 6 bases and J dropped 7; count of bases not matched to a gene: 4. The CDR3 runs 12 residues. Germline assignment: CDR1 MDHEN and CDR2 SYDVKM. The CDR3 nucleotides read TGTGCCAGCAGCCAACAGGGGGGTGGCTACACCTTC. Translation gives CASSQQGGGYTF.

V gene TRBV6-5 combines with J gene TRBJ1-2; 8 bases are shared with TRBD1. The length of the CDR3 is 13 residues. V gave up 3 bases and J gave up 8 bases; unmatched junction bases: 5. CDR1 MNHEY and CDR2 SVGAGI come from the germline V gene. The CDR3 DNA is TGTGCCAGCAGTTATACAGGGGGGGGAGGCTACACCTTC. Amino acid sequence: CASSYTGGGGYTF.

The V call is TRBV18, the J call TRBJ1-5; D unclear. Trimming stripped 3 bases from V and 1 base from J, with 13 bases between. CDR3 length equals 16 residues. Germline values: CDR1 KGHSH, CDR2 LQKENI. CDR3: CASSPYGGGSNQPQHF. In DNA, the CDR3 is TGTGCCAGCTCACCGTACGGTGGAGGGAGCAATCAGCCCCAGCATTTT. The full variable domain, its missing parts supplied by reference TRBV18 and TRBJ1-5, is NAGVMQNPRHLVRRRGQEARLRCSPMKGHSHVYWYRQLPEEGLKFMVYLQKENIIDESGMPKERFSAEFPKEGPSILRIQQVVRGDSAAYFCASSPYGGGSNQPQHFGDGTRLSIL.

The J gene is TRBJ2-5, the V gene TRBV25-1; possibly TRBD2 for D (6 bases). Germline V CDR1 and CDR2: MGHDK, SYGVNS. V dropped 6 bases and J dropped 4 bases, with 12 bases sitting between them. This CDR3 region has 13 residues. This CDR3 reads CASRSLGGETQYF. The CDR3 DNA is TGTGCCAGCAGGTCTTTGGGGGGAGAGACCCAGTACTTC.

This chain uses TRBV28 with TRBJ1-4; D unresolved. CDR3 size: 11 residues. Deletions cut 9 bases from V and 10 bases from J, with 12 bases between. Per the germline V gene, CDR1 is MDHEN and CDR2 is SYDVKM. The CDR3 here is CASAQVGKLFF. In DNA, the CDR3 is TGTGCCAGTGCCCAGGTCGGAAAACTGTTTTTT. Looking up the rest from reference TRBV28 and TRBJ1-4 gives the full variable domain: DVKVTQSSRYLVKRTGEKVFLECVQDMDHENMFWYRQDPGLGLRLIYFSYDVKMKEKGDIPEGYSVSREKKERFSLILESASTNQTSMYLCASAQVGKLFFGSGTQLSVL.

This chain links TRBV7-2 with TRBJ2-1, with D maybe TRBD1 (5 bases). The germline gives CDR1 SGHTA, CDR2 FQGNSA. V was shortened by 8 bases and J by 13 bases, with 18 bases between the two germline ends. CDR3 length: 12 residues. Here the CDR3 DNA reads TGTGCCAGCCTACAAGCTGGGGCTTTACAGTTCTTC. Translation gives CASLQAGALQFF.

V and J are TRBV19 and TRBJ2-6; D perhaps matches TRBD2 (6 bases). In germline, CDR1 is LNHDA, CDR2 SQIVND (reference sequence). The ends were cut back, 9 bases at V and 0 bases at J, with 15 bases in the middle. This CDR3 comprises 16 residues. CDR3 bases: TGTGCCAGCTGCGGGGCCTTGAACTCTGGGGCCAACGTCCTGACTTTC. Its translation is CASCGALNSGANVLTF.

V is TRBV28 and J is TRBJ2-1; tentatively, D is TRBD2 (5 bases). The germline gives CDR1 MDHEN, CDR2 SYDVKM. Trimming took 6 bases from V and 5 from J, leaving 14 bases between them. CDR3 size: 14 residues. CDR3 DNA sequence: TGTGCCAGCAGACCATGGGAGAGAAACAATGAGCAGTTCTTC. This encodes CASRPWERNNEQFF.

The CDR3 here is CASTSGVNGNQPQHF. CDR3 coding DNA: TGTGCCAGCACCTCGGGGGTAAATGGCAATCAGCCCCAGCATTTT. The rearrangement links TRBV28 to TRBJ1-5, with D perhaps matching TRBD1 (5 bases). CDR3 length: 15 amino acids. Trimming took 7 bases from V and 2 from J, leaving 15 bases between them. CDR1 is MDHEN and CDR2 is SYDVKM in the germline V gene.

The V call is TRBV28, the J call TRBJ2-7; 7 bases fit TRBD2. The CDR3 runs 15 residues. Germline V gene data show CDR1 as MDHEN and CDR2 as SYDVKM. V lost 6 bases, J lost 5 bases, and 13 bases stayed unmatched. Here the CDR3 reads CASSPVGSGRDEQYF. Here the CDR3 DNA reads TGTGCCAGCAGCCCCGTCGGGAGTGGGAGGGACGAGCAGTACTTC.

This chain joins TRBV14 and TRBJ2-1, with 13 bases matching TRBD2. Germline CDR1 reads SGHDN; CDR2 reads FVKESK. This CDR3 has 15 residues. V shed 6 bases and J 10 bases; nucleotides not matched to a gene: 9. CDR3 loop: CASSPLAGGLIEQFF. CDR3 bases: TGTGCCAGCAGTCCACTAGCGGGAGGGCTTATCGAGCAGTTCTTC.

The chain combines TRBV9 with TRBJ2-1; the match to TRBD2 covers 8 bases. The germline V gene has CDR1 SGDLS and CDR2 YYNGEE. J was trimmed by 3 bases and V by 0 bases; bases with no gene match: 8. This CDR3 has 17 amino acids. The CDR3 protein is CASSVATGGAVYNEQFF. CDR3 bases: TGTGCCAGCAGCGTAGCTACGGGGGGGGCTGTCTACAATGAGCAGTTCTTC.

V usage is TRBV20-1 and J usage is TRBJ1-1; D gene ambiguous. The CDR3 length is 10 residues. Germline V gene data show CDR1 as DFQATT and CDR2 as SNEGSKA (reference sequence). V shed 7 bases and J shed 10 bases, with 13 bases lying between them. CDR3 amino acids: CSGLDGGAFF. In nucleotides, the CDR3 is TGCAGTGGATTAGATGGTGGAGCTTTCTTT.

J is TRBJ2-7 and V is TRBV5-1; 7 positions match TRBD2. V trimming: 0 bases; J trimming: 1 base; junction bases outside the gene matches: 7. This CDR3 is built from 16 residues. Germline V gives CDR1 SGHRS, CDR2 YFSETQ. The CDR3 here is CASSLEGSGLSYEQYF. Here the CDR3 DNA reads TGCGCCAGCAGCTTGGAAGGTAGCGGGCTTTCCTACGAGCAGTACTTC. Complete variable domain (other parts from reference TRBV5-1 and TRBJ2-7): KAGVTQTPRYLIKTRGQQVTLSCSPISGHRSVSWYQQTPGQGLQFLFEYFSETQRNKGNFPGRFSGRQFSNSRSEMNVSTLELGDSALYLCASSLEGSGLSYEQYFGPGTRLTVT.